Following are 27 T cell receptor beta chains from one sample sequenced in a study of T-cell reconstitution after alpha-beta-depleted transplantation in children listed by TCRdb under 2016. This specimen's treatment or condition label, interpreted: allogeneic hematopoietic cell transplantation with graft depleted of TCRalphabeta T cells and CD19 B cells. Libraries came from PCR. The instrument given in TCRdb is Illumina HiSeq 2500. TCR libraries were prepared with molecular barcoding, using unique molecular identifiers to normalize TCRbeta repertoire quantification. TCRdb handled the public reads itself, with Q25 trimming in fastp and clone calling in MiXCR, and kept productive beta chains. Rows matching on CDR3 protein sequence are summarized as one entry with the most common DNA and genes. In this sample the table shows fewer than 550,000 distinct CDR3 sequences, about a sixth of which occur a single time. The ten top clones hold 25% to 35% of the sample.

Here the sequenced sample was PBMCs, mostly from graft donor cells, taken 360 days after TCRalphabeta/CD19-depleted stem cell transplant. The receptor source for this set is a boy under three years old who had a stem cell transplant for Wiskott-Aldrich syndrome, so the T cells may come from the graft donor.

The CDR3 nucleotides read TGTGCCAGCAGTGGGGAAGTATCCCAGTACTTC. It codes for CASSGEVSQYF. This chain connects TRBV2 to TRBJ2-7; D is undetermined. The CDR3 consists of 11 residues. Germline V gives CDR1 SNHLY, CDR2 FYNNEI. V lost 4 bases to trimming and J lost 10 bases, with 11 bases between them.

This clonotype was observed a handful of times. The chain uses TRBV4-3 and TRBJ2-3, with 7 nucleotides matching TRBD2. Germline CDR1 is LGHNA and CDR2 is YSLEER. Trimming removed 1 base from V and 0 bases from J; junction bases left unmatched: 7. The CDR3 spans 17 residues. The DNA for the CDR3 is TGCGCCAGCAGCCAAGGTCGGGCGGGAGTGAGCACAGATACGCAGTATTTT. It encodes CASSQGRAGVSTDTQYF.

The chain links TRBV10-3 to TRBJ2-5, with D maybe TRBD1 (6 bases). Germline loops: CDR1 ENHRY, CDR2 SYGVKD. The germline V and J ends were trimmed by 6 bases and 4 bases, with 6 bases remaining between them. There are 11 residues in the CDR3. The CDR3 region is CAIRQGETQYF. CDR3 DNA sequence: TGTGCCATCAGACAGGGAGAGACCCAGTACTTC.

This chain connects TRBV13 to TRBJ2-1; 7 nucleotides match TRBD2. Losses at the gene ends were 8 bases for V and 0 bases for J; bases not matched to a gene: 16. Germline V gives CDR1 PRHDT, CDR2 FYEKMQ (reference sequence). The length of the CDR3 is 18 residues. The DNA of the CDR3 is TGTGCCAGCGTCCGGAGGGGCGGGAGTCCGGACTCCTACAATGAGCAGTTCTTC. It codes for CASVRRGGSPDSYNEQFF.

The chain is built from TRBV7-9 and TRBJ1-4, with D perhaps matching TRBD1 (6 bases). Germline CDR1 SEHNR, CDR2 FQNEAQ (reference sequence). Trimming took off 2 bases at V and 0 bases at J, with 10 bases between the two ends. The CDR3 consists of 16 residues. CDR3 sequence (DNA): TGTGCCAGCAGCTTAAGGGGGTCTGCAACTAATGAAAAACTGTTTTTT. Its protein product is CASSLRGSATNEKLFF.

The chain is built from TRBV6-5 and TRBJ1-6, with 7 bases fitting TRBD1. Germline-derived CDR1 and CDR2 are MNHEY and SVGAGI. Trimming cost V 1 base and J 5 bases; bases outside gene matches: 5. CDR3 length: 16 amino acids. The DNA for the CDR3 is TGTGCCAGCAGTTACTGGCAGACAGGGCATAATTCACCCCTCCACTTT. Encoded protein: CASSYWQTGHNSPLHF.

This clonotype was counted between two and nine times. J is TRBJ2-1 and V is TRBV12-3 or TRBV12-4; 9 bases align to TRBD1. There are 19 residues in the CDR3. With 6 bases clipped from V and 2 bases from J, the junction kept 17 bases outside the gene matches. Here the CDR3 reads CASRLAGTGWVRTYNEQFF. In DNA, the CDR3 is TGTGCCAGCAGACTAGCCGGGACAGGGTGGGTTAGGACCTACAATGAGCAGTTCTTC.

This clonotype showed up just a few times. V usage is TRBV28 and J usage is TRBJ2-7; D gene ambiguous. CDR1 and CDR2 (germline): MDHEN, SYDVKM. The CDR3 spans 14 residues. The ends were cut back, 7 bases at V and 2 bases at J, with 15 bases in the middle. As DNA, the CDR3 is TGTGCCAGCACCTTAGACATCCGGGCCTACGAGCAGTACTTC. Protein: CASTLDIRAYEQYF.

The sample holds many counts of this clonotype. The chain is built from TRBV12-3 or TRBV12-4 and TRBJ2-5; the match to TRBD2 covers 9 bases. V shed 5 bases and J 0 bases; nucleotides not matched to a gene: 7. The CDR3 is made up of 16 amino acids. Here the CDR3 DNA reads TGTGCCAGCAGTCCCAGGGCGGGAGGGTACCAAGAGACCCAGTACTTC. Encoded protein: CASSPRAGGYQETQYF.

This clonotype showed up just a few times. CDR3 loop: CASSSRDRFHEQYF. The CDR3 bases are TGTGCCAGCAGCTCCCGGGACAGGTTCCACGAGCAGTACTTC. V gene TRBV7-2 combines with J gene TRBJ2-7; 8 bases fit TRBD1. Trimming at V came to 4 bases and at J to 5 bases, leaving 7 bases not matched to a gene. The CDR3 sequence is 14 residues long. CDR1 and CDR2 (germline): SGHTA, FQGNSA. Combining the CDR3 with reference TRBV7-2 and TRBJ2-7 gives the whole variable domain GAGVSQSPSNKVTEKGKDVELRCDPISGHTALYWYRQSLGQGLEFLIYFQGNSAPDKSGLPSDRFSAERTGGSVSTLTIQRTQQEDSAVYLCASSSRDRFHEQYFGPGTRLTVT.

This clonotype was counted only a few times. The rearrangement links TRBV25-1 to TRBJ2-1; TRBD2 is a possible D gene (7 bases). The ends were cut back, 5 bases at V and 8 bases at J, with 16 bases in the middle. The CDR3 length is 14 residues. Germline V gives CDR1 MGHDK, CDR2 SYGVNS. The CDR3 coding sequence is TGTGCCAGCAGTCGGAGCGGGAAGGGGGATGAGCAGTTCTTC. It translates to CASSRSGKGDEQFF. Together with reference TRBV25-1 and TRBJ2-1, the CDR3 gives the full variable domain: EADIYQTPRYLVIGTGKKITLECSQTMGHDKMYWYQQDPGMELHLIHYSYGVNSTEKGDLSSESTVSRIRTEHFPLTLESARPSHTSQYLCASSRSGKGDEQFFGPGTRLTVL.

The chain employs TRBV2 and TRBJ2-6; D perhaps matches TRBD1 (6 bases). V gave up 9 bases and J gave up 4 bases, with 10 bases separating them. The CDR3 contains 13 residues. Germline V lookup: CDR1 SNHLY, CDR2 FYNNEI. CDR3 in DNA: TGTGCCAGAAGGGACACAGGGGCCAACGTCCTGACTTTC. This codes for CARRDTGANVLTF. Full variable domain (rest looked up from reference TRBV2 and TRBJ2-6): EPEVTQTPSHQVTQMGQEVILRCVPISNHLYFYWYRQILGQKVEFLVSFYNNEISEKSEIFDDQFSVERPDGSNFTLKIRSTKLEDSAMYFCARRDTGANVLTFGAGSRLTVL.

In its sample, this clonotype was seen a few times. The V and J genes are TRBV5-1 and TRBJ2-6; no reliable D call. The CDR3 covers 15 residues. CDR1 SGHRS and CDR2 YFSETQ come from the germline V gene. The germline V and J ends were trimmed by 0 bases and 2 bases, with 6 bases remaining between them. In DNA, the CDR3 is TGCGCCAGCAGCTTGGGAAGAACTGGGGCCAACGTCCTGACTTTC. Protein product: CASSLGRTGANVLTF.

This clonotype came up a few times. J is TRBJ1-4 and V is TRBV7-2; D gene ambiguous. This CDR3 has 15 residues. V shed 0 bases and J shed 4 bases, with 9 bases lying between them. Germline V gene sequence: CDR1 SGHTA, CDR2 FQGNSA. The CDR3 sequence: CASSLAPGYNEKLFF. CDR3 bases: TGTGCCAGCAGCTTAGCTCCAGGTTATAATGAAAAACTGTTTTTT.

This clonotype was seen at least ten times. The genes are TRBV6-1 and TRBJ1-5, with 8 nucleotides matching TRBD1. V shed 6 bases and J 2 bases; nucleotides not matched to a gene: 0. CDR3 length: 13 residues. CDR1 is MNHNS and CDR2 is SASEGT in the germline V gene. CDR3 sequence (DNA): TGTGCCAGCAGGGACAGGGGCAATCAGCCCCAGCATTTT. Translated: CASRDRGNQPQHF.

The rearrangement uses TRBV18 and TRBJ2-3, with D possibly TRBD2 on 5 matching bases. The germline CDR1 and CDR2 sequences are KGHSH and LQKENI. The CDR3 is made up of 17 amino acids. Trimming pared 2 bases from V and 5 bases from J, leaving 20 bases between. CDR3 nucleotides: TGTGCCAGCTCACCAGTTCAAAACGGGAAGTCCGAAGATACGCAGTATTTT. Amino acid sequence: CASSPVQNGKSEDTQYF. Full variable domain (missing parts from reference TRBV18 and TRBJ2-3): NAGVMQNPRHLVRRRGQEARLRCSPMKGHSHVYWYRQLPEEGLKFMVYLQKENIIDESGMPKERFSAEFPKEGPSILRIQQVVRGDSAAYFCASSPVQNGKSEDTQYFGPGTRLTVL.

CDR3 sequence (DNA): TGCAGTGCCAAGGCCGGGACTAACTATGAGCAGTTCTTC. This encodes CSAKAGTNYEQFF. The chain joins TRBV20-1 to TRBJ2-1; 7 positions agree with TRBD2. This CDR3 spans 13 amino acids. The ends lost 6 bases at V and 8 bases at J; junction bases unmatched: 10. The V gene's germline CDR1 is DFQATT and CDR2 SNEGSKA (reference sequence).

The chain couples TRBV6-1 to TRBJ2-7; D is unclear. The V gene's germline CDR1 is MNHNS and CDR2 SASEGT. Between the trimmed V and J ends, which lost 5 bases and 0 bases, there was a span of 17 bases. CDR3 length: 16 amino acids. The CDR3 DNA sequence: TGTGCCAGCAGTATCACCGATACGGATGGCTCCTACGAGCAGTACTTC. Translation gives CASSITDTDGSYEQYF.

This clonotype was seen a few times. This chain joins TRBV7-9 and TRBJ2-1; TRBD2 agrees at 9 bases. CDR1 and CDR2 (germline): SEHNR, FQNEAQ (reference sequence). This CDR3 region has 17 residues. V gave up 7 bases and J gave up 7 bases; unmatched junction bases: 17. The CDR3 nucleotides are TGTGCCAGCACTCGCCTTATAGCGGGGGCCCAGAGTAATGAGCAGTTCTTC. Residues: CASTRLIAGAQSNEQFF.

The V and J genes are TRBV25-1 and TRBJ1-1; the D is unclear. V shed 1 base and J shed 4 bases, with 10 bases lying between them. The germline gives CDR1 MGHDK, CDR2 SYGVNS. This CDR3 is 14 amino acids long. The CDR3 sequence is CASSELTGSTEAFF. In DNA, the CDR3 is TGTGCCAGCAGTGAATTGACGGGGTCCACTGAAGCTTTCTTT.

This clonotype has a handful of counts. This chain connects TRBV12-3 or TRBV12-4 to TRBJ2-5; 12 nucleotides agree with TRBD2. V lost 2 bases and J lost 4; bases outside the gene matches: 2. The CDR3 covers 15 residues. The CDR3: CASSLLAGGVETQYF. The CDR3 nucleotides read TGTGCCAGCAGTTTACTAGCGGGGGGGGTAGAGACCCAGTACTTC.

This clonotype was seen only a few times. This chain connects TRBV12-3 or TRBV12-4 to TRBJ2-2; no reliable D call. This CDR3 region has 16 residues. V was cut by 4 bases and J by 4 bases, with 16 bases left in between. The CDR3, as DNA: TGTGCCAGCAGTTACCGCCCGGGCAGACCCACCGGGGAGCTGTTTTTT. This codes for CASSYRPGRPTGELFF.

The sample holds a few counts of this clonotype. CDR3 bases: TGTGCCATCGGGAAAGAGACCCAGTACTTC. It yields the protein CAIGKETQYF. The genes are TRBV10-3 and TRBJ2-5; D call uncertain. Per the germline V gene, CDR1 is ENHRY and CDR2 is SYGVKD. The CDR3 runs to 10 residues. Trimming removed 8 bases from V and 3 bases from J, with 4 bases in between.

In this sample, this clonotype turned up a few times. This chain connects TRBV28 to TRBJ1-2; D call uncertain. The germline gives CDR1 MDHEN, CDR2 SYDVKM. The CDR3 contains 12 residues. Trimming removed 8 bases at V and 4 bases at J, with 11 bases between. The CDR3: CASGGSIYGYTF. CDR3 DNA sequence: TGTGCCAGCGGCGGCAGTATCTATGGCTACACCTTC.

V gene TRBV19 combines with J gene TRBJ1-1, with D perhaps matching TRBD1 (5 bases). CDR3 length equals 13 residues. V lost 6 bases and J 1 base, leaving 9 bases between the germline ends. Germline-derived CDR1 and CDR2 are LNHDA and SQIVND (reference sequence). The CDR3 loop reads CASRTDRNTEAFF. The CDR3 DNA sequence: TGTGCCAGTAGGACAGACCGGAACACTGAAGCTTTCTTT.

The table lists this clonotype with many counts. V and J are TRBV20-1 and TRBJ2-4; D might be TRBD2 (6 bases). Deletions cut 7 bases from V and 2 bases from J, with 18 bases between. This CDR3 region has 15 residues. CDR1 and CDR2 from the germline V gene are DFQATT and SNEGSKA (reference sequence). CDR3 in DNA: TGCAGTGTCATAGCCCCCCTAGCGCCCAAAAACATTCAGTACTTC. This sequence encodes CSVIAPLAPKNIQYF.

This clonotype was counted a few times. The chain is built from TRBV6-5 and TRBJ1-5; D not resolved. Trimming left V 0 bases short and J 7 bases short, with 16 bases between. The CDR3 extends over 16 amino acids. Germline CDR1 is MNHEY and CDR2 is SVGAGI. The CDR3, as DNA: TGTGCCAGCAGTTACTCAGGTCGTGTATCAAGCCAGCCCCAGCATTTT. Translating it yields CASSYSGRVSSQPQHF.